Presented here are 29 T cell receptor beta chains from one specimen sequenced in a study of T cell responses to AZD1222 COVID-19 vaccine. TCRdb's copy holds only in-frame clones and misses some; the assay was immunoSEQ multiplex PCR. In the table there are fewer than 110,000 clones, 70% to 90% of which are singletons. The sequences come from peripheral blood, collected 28 days after the second AZD1222 dose. These receptors all stem from an adult who received the AZD1222 COVID-19 vaccine.

The chain carries TRBV19 and TRBJ2-1; D may be TRBD1 (5 bases). The CDR3 runs to 14 residues. Germline CDR1 and CDR2: LNHDA and SQIVND (reference sequence). V shed 4 bases and J shed 6 bases, with 13 bases lying between them. The CDR3 DNA follows: TGTGCCAGTAGTACTCTTCAGGGTTTCAATGAGCAGTTCTTC. It translates to CASSTLQGFNEQFF.

The chain has TRBV5-4 and TRBJ1-2, with D possibly matching TRBD1 (6 bases). Trimming took off 4 bases at V and 10 bases at J, with 17 bases between the two ends. This CDR3 spans 13 amino acids. Germline CDR1 reads SGHNT; CDR2 reads YYREEE (reference sequence). The DNA for the CDR3 is TGTGCCAGCAGCCGGACAGCCGGAAGAACCTACACCTTC. Translated: CASSRTAGRTYTF.

The V call is TRBV27, the J call TRBJ1-1, with D unclear. The CDR3 has 14 amino acids. Germline V gene sequence: CDR1 MNHEY, CDR2 SMNVEV (reference sequence). Between the trimmed V and J ends, which lost 2 bases and 2 bases, there was a span of 9 bases. CDR3 DNA: TGTGCCAGCAGTTTAGTCAGCATTAACACTGAAGCTTTCTTT. As protein: CASSLVSINTEAFF.

The genes are TRBV9 and TRBJ2-2; D is ambiguous. Germline CDR1 reads SGDLS; CDR2 reads YYNGEE. The CDR3 contains 15 residues. The V gene lost 0 bases and the J gene lost 0 bases, with 6 bases spanning the gap. CDR3 sequence: CASSVEVTNTGELFF. The CDR3 DNA reads TGTGCCAGCAGCGTAGAGGTTACGAACACCGGGGAGCTGTTTTTT.

This chain links TRBV5-1 with TRBJ2-3, with D possibly being TRBD2 (5 bases). V shed 4 bases and J shed 7 bases, with 19 bases lying between them. The CDR3 has 15 amino acids. Looked up from germline, CDR1 is SGHRS and CDR2 is YFSETQ. In nucleotides, the CDR3 is TGCGCCAGCAGCCAATTAGCCGGGTCGGGGTATACGCAGTATTTT. Residues: CASSQLAGSGYTQYF.

V is TRBV2 and J is TRBJ1-2; D not resolved. V lost 8 bases and J 1 base, leaving 5 bases between the germline ends. The germline CDR1 and CDR2 sequences are SNHLY and FYNNEI. The CDR3 contains 11 residues. CDR3 DNA sequence: TGTGCCAGCGTCTATAACTATGGCTACACCTTC. Encoded protein: CASVYNYGYTF.

The chain uses TRBV3-1 (or the pseudogene TRBV3-2) and TRBJ2-7; 9 nucleotides match TRBD1. Per germline, CDR1 LGHDT and CDR2 YNNKEL (reference sequence). The trim removed 0 bases at V and 6 bases at J, leaving 12 bases unmatched. The CDR3 contains 17 residues. Here the CDR3 DNA reads TGTGCCAGCAGCCAAGATAGGCAGCCCGGGACAGGGAGCGAGCAGTACTTC. This codes for CASSQDRQPGTGSEQYF.

CDR3 in DNA: TGTGCCAGCAGTGCTCACAGGGGTGGCAATCAGCCCCAGCATTTT. Amino acid sequence: CASSAHRGGNQPQHF. This rearrangement joins TRBV28 to TRBJ1-5; 7 bases line up with TRBD1. V lost 5 bases, J lost 2 bases, and 6 bases stayed unmatched. CDR1 is MDHEN, CDR2 SYDVKM, per germline. This CDR3 contains 15 residues.

The chain uses TRBV4-3 and TRBJ1-2; the match to TRBD1 covers 7 bases. This CDR3 has 14 amino acids. Germline trimming cut 2 bases from V and 2 bases from J; bases unmatched to any gene: 2. CDR1 is LGHNA, CDR2 YSLEER, per germline. The DNA of the CDR3 is TGCGCCAGCAGCCAACAGGACAGGAACTATGGCTACACCTTC. Protein sequence: CASSQQDRNYGYTF.

This chain's CDR3 is CASSPNRDHGRELFF. The CDR3 bases are TGTGCCAGCTCACCGAATAGGGACCATGGCAGGGAGCTGTTTTTT. The chain has TRBV18 and TRBJ2-2; D tentatively fits TRBD1 or TRBD2 (5 bases each). The CDR3 runs to 15 residues. Germline V CDR1 and CDR2: KGHSH, LQKENI. V was trimmed by 3 bases and J by 9 bases, leaving 17 bases between them.

The chain combines TRBV5-1 with TRBJ1-1; 10 nucleotides agree with TRBD1. Germline V gene lookup returns CDR1 SGHRS and CDR2 YFSETQ. V trimming: 4 bases; J trimming: 1 base; junction bases outside the gene matches: 4. The length of the CDR3 is 15 residues. Here the CDR3 reads CASSTGDRGNTEAFF. The CDR3 region has the DNA TGCGCCAGCAGCACGGGGGACAGGGGGAACACTGAAGCTTTCTTT.

The chain has TRBV7-2 and TRBJ1-5, with no clear D. V was trimmed by 3 bases and J by 5 bases, leaving 11 bases between them. The CDR3 consists of 14 residues. Germline assignment: CDR1 SGHTA and CDR2 FQGNSA. The CDR3 spells CASSFRHGDQPQHF. The CDR3 region has the DNA TGTGCCAGCAGCTTTCGGCACGGCGATCAGCCCCAGCATTTT.

The chain carries TRBV5-6 and TRBJ2-7; the match to TRBD1 covers 12 bases. The V and J ends lost 4 bases and 3 bases, in that order; junction bases with no gene match: 5. Germline loops: CDR1 SGHDT, CDR2 YYEEEE. The CDR3 runs 15 residues. The CDR3 region is CASSRRDRGLYEQYF. CDR3 nucleotides: TGTGCCAGCAGCCGCCGGGACAGGGGGCTCTACGAGCAGTACTTC.

V gene TRBV6-5 combines with J gene TRBJ1-6; D gene ambiguous. The CDR3 is 15 residues long. Germline assignment: CDR1 MNHEY and CDR2 SVGAGI. Trimming removed 5 bases from V and 2 bases from J, with 10 bases in between. The CDR3 DNA reads as TGTGCCAGCAGTAACGGAAGGACCTATAATTCACCCCTCCACTTT. Translating it yields CASSNGRTYNSPLHF.

V is TRBV6-1 and J is TRBJ1-1; D might be TRBD1 (6 bases). V lost 4 bases and J 4 bases, leaving 19 bases between the germline ends. CDR1 and CDR2 from the germline V gene are MNHNS and SASEGT. The CDR3 is 16 residues long. The CDR3 loop reads CASSATPQGGVTEAFF. The CDR3 DNA reads TGTGCCAGCAGTGCCACCCCACAGGGAGGGGTCACTGAAGCTTTCTTT.

The chain recombines TRBV6-5 with TRBJ2-7, with 13 bases matching TRBD2. The CDR3 is 15 residues long. V dropped 2 bases and J dropped 5; count of bases not matched to a gene: 3. CDR1 and CDR2 from the germline V gene are MNHEY and SVGAGI. The CDR3 loop is CASSYGTSGANEQYF. In nucleotides, the CDR3 is TGTGCCAGCAGTTACGGGACTAGCGGGGCGAACGAGCAGTACTTC.

V is TRBV28 and J is TRBJ2-3; D gene uncertain. The CDR3 runs 16 residues. With 4 bases removed from V and 2 bases from J, the gap between germline ends came to 16 bases. Germline loops: CDR1 MDHEN, CDR2 SYDVKM. This chain's CDR3 is CASSSAADGDTDTQYF. In DNA form, the CDR3 reads TGTGCCAGCAGTTCGGCCGCAGATGGTGACACAGATACGCAGTATTTT.

The chain employs TRBV7-8 and TRBJ2-7; D is perhaps TRBD2 (6 bases). The CDR3 has 16 amino acids. Trimming took off 1 base at V and 3 bases at J, with 16 bases between the two ends. Germline values: CDR1 SGHVS, CDR2 FQNEAQ. Here the CDR3 DNA reads TGTGCCAGCAGCTTAGGGGGGGTGAGGGGCTTCTACGAGCAGTACTTC. Its protein is CASSLGGVRGFYEQYF.

The chain has TRBV5-4 and TRBJ1-1; 8 bases map to TRBD1. This CDR3 comprises 13 residues. CDR1 is SGHNT, CDR2 YYREEE, per germline (reference sequence). J was trimmed by 11 bases and V by 0 bases; bases with no gene match: 6. The CDR3: CASSLATGVEAFF. The CDR3 DNA sequence: TGTGCCAGCAGCTTGGCGACAGGGGTAGAGGCTTTCTTT.

V gene TRBV6-5 combines with J gene TRBJ2-7; TRBD1 matches at 9 bases. The germline CDR1 and CDR2 sequences are MNHEY and SVGAGI. This CDR3 has 16 amino acids. Losses at the gene ends were 0 bases for V and 4 bases for J; bases not matched to a gene: 7. The CDR3 DNA follows: TGTGCCAGCAGTTACTCGGGGACAGGGCCCCAATACGAGCAGTACTTC. Translated, it gives CASSYSGTGPQYEQYF.

This clone was picked up a small number of times. V and J are TRBV6-5 and TRBJ1-4; possible D gene TRBD1, 6 bases. This CDR3 region has 16 residues. Trimming pared 4 bases from V and 1 base from J, leaving 13 bases between. Germline V gene sequence: CDR1 MNHEY, CDR2 SVGAGI. CDR3 protein: CASSSNRERTNEKLFF. The CDR3, as DNA: TGTGCCAGCAGTTCTAACAGGGAGAGAACTAATGAAAAACTGTTTTTT.

The CDR3 reads CASSFVGSSTEAFF. CDR3 bases: TGTGCCAGCAGTTTTGTTGGCAGTTCCACTGAAGCTTTCTTT. The chain combines TRBV27 with TRBJ1-1; D unresolved. The CDR3 loop spans 14 amino acids. CDR1 is MNHEY, CDR2 SMNVEV, per germline (reference sequence). V dropped 3 bases and J dropped 4 bases, with 12 bases sitting between them.

The V gene is TRBV6-1, the J gene TRBJ1-2, with D possibly TRBD1 on 5 matching bases. Germline CDR1 and CDR2: MNHNS and SASEGT. The CDR3 length is 13 residues. Trimming shortened V by 2 bases and J by 1 base, and 5 bases separated the two germline ends. The CDR3 nucleotides read TGTGCCAGCAGTGAAAGGGGTAACTATGGCTACACCTTC. This encodes CASSERGNYGYTF.

The chain links TRBV12-3 or TRBV12-4 to TRBJ1-1; 7 nucleotides line up with TRBD1. This CDR3 is 11 amino acids long. V gave up 11 bases and J gave up 3 bases; unmatched junction bases: 3. CDR3 sequence reads: CAVQGYTEAFF. CDR3 DNA: TGTGCCGTACAGGGGTACACTGAAGCTTTCTTT.

The rearrangement joins TRBV30 to TRBJ2-3; D unclear. This CDR3 region has 13 residues. V lost 3 bases to trimming and J lost 2 bases, with 9 bases between them. Germline CDR1 GTSNPN, CDR2 SVGIG (reference sequence). The CDR3 sequence is CAWSRGLTDTQYF. The CDR3 DNA reads as TGTGCCTGGAGCCGAGGTCTCACAGATACGCAGTATTTT.

The rearrangement uses TRBV19 and TRBJ2-3; TRBD1 matches at 8 bases. V shed 4 bases and J 4 bases; nucleotides not matched to a gene: 7. This CDR3 is built from 15 residues. Germline CDR1 LNHDA, CDR2 SQIVND (reference sequence). Here the CDR3 reads CASSKGQVFADTQYF. In nucleotides, the CDR3 is TGTGCCAGTAGTAAGGGACAGGTCTTTGCAGATACGCAGTATTTT.

The V and J genes are TRBV11-1 and TRBJ1-5; D not resolved. The CDR3 runs to 14 residues. Looked up from germline, CDR1 is SGHAT and CDR2 is FQDESV (reference sequence). The ends were cut back, 0 bases at V and 4 bases at J, with 7 bases in the middle. The CDR3, as DNA: TGTGCCAGCAGCTTAGCAGGGTTTAATCAGCCCCAGCATTTT. The encoded protein is CASSLAGFNQPQHF. Variable domain in full (rest from reference TRBV11-1 and TRBJ1-5): EAEVAQSPRYKITEKSQAVAFWCDPISGHATLYWYRQILGQGPELLVQFQDESVVDDSQLPKDRFSAERLKGVDSTLKIQPAELGDSAMYLCASSLAGFNQPQHFGDGTRLSIL.

The V and J genes are TRBV3-1 (or the pseudogene TRBV3-2) and TRBJ2-7, with TRBD1 matching over 9 bases. Trimming at V came to 4 bases and at J to 4 bases, leaving 5 bases not matched to a gene. Germline values: CDR1 LGHDT, CDR2 YNNKEL (reference sequence). The CDR3 extends over 14 amino acids. This CDR3 is CASSPGQGRYEQYF. CDR3 DNA: TGTGCCAGCAGCCCCGGACAGGGGCGATACGAGCAGTACTTC.

The gene calls are TRBV5-1 and TRBJ2-3; D remains unclear. There are 15 residues in the CDR3. V lost 3 bases and J 1 base, leaving 12 bases between the germline ends. The germline CDR1 and CDR2 sequences are SGHRS and YFSETQ. CDR3 bases: TGCGCCAGCAGCTACCGAGGATCCGGCACAGATACGCAGTATTTT. Translated, it gives CASSYRGSGTDTQYF.